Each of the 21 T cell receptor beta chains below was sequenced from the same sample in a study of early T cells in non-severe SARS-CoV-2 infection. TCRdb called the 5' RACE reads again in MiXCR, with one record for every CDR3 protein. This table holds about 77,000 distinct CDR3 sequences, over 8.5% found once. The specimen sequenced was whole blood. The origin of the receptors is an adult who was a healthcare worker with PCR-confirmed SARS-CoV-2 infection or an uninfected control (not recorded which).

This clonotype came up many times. CDR3 loop: CASSELDRANSPLHF. CDR3 nucleotides: TGTGCCAGCAGCGAGCTGGACAGGGCCAATTCACCCCTCCACTTT. V gene TRBV9 combines with J gene TRBJ1-6, with 8 positions matching TRBD1. Per germline, CDR1 SGDLS and CDR2 YYNGEE. The CDR3 has 15 residues. Germline trimming cut 3 bases from V and 7 bases from J; bases unmatched to any gene: 6.

As DNA, the CDR3 is TGTGCCAGCAGTCCTAAACTAGCGGGAGGGAACTACTTC. Its protein product is CASSPKLAGGNYF. The chain links TRBV2 to TRBJ2-7; 13 nucleotides line up with TRBD2. Germline V lookup: CDR1 SNHLY, CDR2 FYNNEI. J gave up 13 bases and V 5 bases, and 8 bases lay outside the gene matches. This CDR3 comprises 13 residues.

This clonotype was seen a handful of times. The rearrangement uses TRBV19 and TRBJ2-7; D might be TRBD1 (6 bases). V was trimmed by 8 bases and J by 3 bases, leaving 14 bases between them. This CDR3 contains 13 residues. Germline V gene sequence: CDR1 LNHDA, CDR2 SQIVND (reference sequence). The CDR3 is CASGPGRGYEQYF. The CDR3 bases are TGTGCCAGTGGCCCGGGCAGGGGCTACGAGCAGTACTTC.

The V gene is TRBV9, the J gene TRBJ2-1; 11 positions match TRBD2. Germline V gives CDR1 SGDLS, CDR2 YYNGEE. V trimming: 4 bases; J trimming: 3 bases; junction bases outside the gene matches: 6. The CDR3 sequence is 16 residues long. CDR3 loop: CASSRTGTSGYNEQFF. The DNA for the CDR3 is TGTGCCAGCAGCAGAACCGGGACTAGCGGCTACAATGAGCAGTTCTTC.

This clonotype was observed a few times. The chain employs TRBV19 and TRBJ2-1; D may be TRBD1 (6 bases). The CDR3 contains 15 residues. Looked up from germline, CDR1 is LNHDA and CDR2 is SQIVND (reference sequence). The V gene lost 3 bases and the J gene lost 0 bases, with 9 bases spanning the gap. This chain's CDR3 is CASSMDRSSYNEQFF. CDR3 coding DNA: TGTGCCAGTAGTATGGACAGAAGCTCCTACAATGAGCAGTTCTTC.

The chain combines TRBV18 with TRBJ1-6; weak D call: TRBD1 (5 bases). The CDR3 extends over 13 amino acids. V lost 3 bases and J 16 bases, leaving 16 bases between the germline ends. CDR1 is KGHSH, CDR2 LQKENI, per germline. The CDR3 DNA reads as TGTGCCAGCTCACCCCTTCCGGGCGGGGGACTCCACTTT. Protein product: CASSPLPGGGLHF.

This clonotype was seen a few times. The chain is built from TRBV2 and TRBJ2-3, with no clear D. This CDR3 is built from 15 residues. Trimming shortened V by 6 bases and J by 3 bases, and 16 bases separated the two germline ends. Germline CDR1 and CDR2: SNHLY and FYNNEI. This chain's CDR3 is CASSYNPTRTDTQYF. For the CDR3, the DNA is TGTGCCAGCAGCTACAACCCCACAAGGACAGATACGCAGTATTTT.

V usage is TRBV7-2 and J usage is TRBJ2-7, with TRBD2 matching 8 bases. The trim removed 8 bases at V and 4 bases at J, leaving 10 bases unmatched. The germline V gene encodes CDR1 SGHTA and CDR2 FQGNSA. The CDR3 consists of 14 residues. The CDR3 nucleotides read TGTGCCAGCTCCAAGCGGGGGCCCCTTTACGAGCAGTACTTC. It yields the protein CASSKRGPLYEQYF. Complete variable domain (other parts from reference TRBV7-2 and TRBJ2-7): GAGVSQSPSNKVTEKGKDVELRCDPISGHTALYWYRQSLGQGLEFLIYFQGNSAPDKSGLPSDRFSAERTGGSVSTLTIQRTQQEDSAVYLCASSKRGPLYEQYFGPGTRLTVT.

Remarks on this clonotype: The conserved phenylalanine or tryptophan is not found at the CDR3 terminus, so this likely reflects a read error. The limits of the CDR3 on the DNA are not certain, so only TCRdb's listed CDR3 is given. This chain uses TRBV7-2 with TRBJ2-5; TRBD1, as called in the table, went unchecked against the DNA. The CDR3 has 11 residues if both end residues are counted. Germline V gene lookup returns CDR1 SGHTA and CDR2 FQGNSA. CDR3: CASSLSTRGVV.

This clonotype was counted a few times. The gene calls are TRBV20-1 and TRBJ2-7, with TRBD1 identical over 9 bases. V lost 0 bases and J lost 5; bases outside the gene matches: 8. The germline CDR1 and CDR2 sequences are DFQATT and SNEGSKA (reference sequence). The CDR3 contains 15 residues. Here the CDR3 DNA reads TGCAGTGCTAGAGACAAGCGGACAGGGGTCCACGAGCAGTACTTC. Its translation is CSARDKRTGVHEQYF.

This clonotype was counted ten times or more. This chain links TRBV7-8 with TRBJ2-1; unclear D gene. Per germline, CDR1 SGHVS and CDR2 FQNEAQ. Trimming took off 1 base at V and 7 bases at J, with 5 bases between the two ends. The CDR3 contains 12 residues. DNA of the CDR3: TGTGCCAGCAGCTTAGTTCTGAATGAGCAGTTCTTC. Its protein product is CASSLVLNEQFF.

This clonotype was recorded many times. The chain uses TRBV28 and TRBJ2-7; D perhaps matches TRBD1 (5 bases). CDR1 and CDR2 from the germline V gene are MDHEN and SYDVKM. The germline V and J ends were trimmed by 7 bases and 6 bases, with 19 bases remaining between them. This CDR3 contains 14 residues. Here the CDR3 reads CASNRNWGLGEQYF. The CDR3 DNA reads TGTGCCAGCAATAGGAACTGGGGCCTCGGCGAGCAGTACTTC.

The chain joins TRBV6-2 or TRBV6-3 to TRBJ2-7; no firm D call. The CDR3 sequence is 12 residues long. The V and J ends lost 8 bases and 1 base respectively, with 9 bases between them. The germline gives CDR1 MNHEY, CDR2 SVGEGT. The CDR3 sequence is CASSDGSYEQYF. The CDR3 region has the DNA TGTGCCAGCTCGGACGGATCCTACGAGCAGTACTTC.

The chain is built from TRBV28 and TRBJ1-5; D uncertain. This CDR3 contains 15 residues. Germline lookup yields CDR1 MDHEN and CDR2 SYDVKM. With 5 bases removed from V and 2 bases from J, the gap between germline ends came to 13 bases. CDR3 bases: TGTGCCAGCAGTCCAACACTTAGGGGCAATCAGCCCCAGCATTTT. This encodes CASSPTLRGNQPQHF.

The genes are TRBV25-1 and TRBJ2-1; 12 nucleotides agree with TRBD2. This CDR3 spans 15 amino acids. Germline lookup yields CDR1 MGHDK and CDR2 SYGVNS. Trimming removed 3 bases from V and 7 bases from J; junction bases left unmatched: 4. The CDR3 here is CASSDGGLAGNEQFF. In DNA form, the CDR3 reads TGTGCCAGCAGTGACGGGGGACTAGCGGGTAATGAGCAGTTCTTC. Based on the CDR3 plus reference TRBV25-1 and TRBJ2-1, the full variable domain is EADIYQTPRYLVIGTGKKITLECSQTMGHDKMYWYQQDPGMELHLIHYSYGVNSTEKGDLSSESTVSRIRTEHFPLTLESARPSHTSQYLCASSDGGLAGNEQFFGPGTRLTVL.

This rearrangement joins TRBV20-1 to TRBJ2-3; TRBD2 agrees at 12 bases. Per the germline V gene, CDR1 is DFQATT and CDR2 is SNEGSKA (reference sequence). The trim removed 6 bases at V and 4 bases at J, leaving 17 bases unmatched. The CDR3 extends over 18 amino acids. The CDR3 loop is CSAPEVLAGGPGADTQYF. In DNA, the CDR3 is TGCAGTGCCCCCGAGGTCCTAGCGGGAGGGCCGGGGGCAGATACGCAGTATTTT.

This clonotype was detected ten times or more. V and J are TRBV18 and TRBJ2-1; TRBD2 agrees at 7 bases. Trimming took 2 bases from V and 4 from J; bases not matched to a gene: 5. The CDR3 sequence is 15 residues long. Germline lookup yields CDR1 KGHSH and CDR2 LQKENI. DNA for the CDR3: TGTGCCAGCTCACCATCGAGCGGGGATTACAATGAGCAGTTCTTC. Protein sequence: CASSPSSGDYNEQFF.

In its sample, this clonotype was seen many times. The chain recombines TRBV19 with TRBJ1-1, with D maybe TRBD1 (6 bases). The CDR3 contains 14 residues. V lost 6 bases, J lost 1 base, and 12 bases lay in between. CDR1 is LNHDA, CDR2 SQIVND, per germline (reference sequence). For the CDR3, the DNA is TGTGCCAGTAGAACCAGGGGCTCGAACACTGAAGCTTTCTTT. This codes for CASRTRGSNTEAFF.

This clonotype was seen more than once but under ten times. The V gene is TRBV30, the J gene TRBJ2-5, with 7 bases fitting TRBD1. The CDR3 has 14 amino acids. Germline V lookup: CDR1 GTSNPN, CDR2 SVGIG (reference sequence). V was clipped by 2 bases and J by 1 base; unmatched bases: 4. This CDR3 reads CAWSSGQIQETQYF. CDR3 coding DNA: TGTGCCTGGAGTTCGGGACAGATCCAAGAGACCCAGTACTTC.

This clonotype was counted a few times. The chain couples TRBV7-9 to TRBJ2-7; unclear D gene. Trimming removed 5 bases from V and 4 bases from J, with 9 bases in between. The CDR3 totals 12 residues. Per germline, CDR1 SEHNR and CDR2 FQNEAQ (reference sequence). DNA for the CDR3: TGTGCCAGCAGCCTTCGTCCGTACGAGCAGTACTTC. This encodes CASSLRPYEQYF.

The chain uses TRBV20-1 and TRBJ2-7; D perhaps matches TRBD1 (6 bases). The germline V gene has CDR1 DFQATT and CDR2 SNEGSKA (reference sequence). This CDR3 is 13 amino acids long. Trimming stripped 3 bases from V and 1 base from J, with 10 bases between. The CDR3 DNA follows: TGCAGTGCTAGTATCCAGGGGTCCTACGAGCAGTACTTC. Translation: CSASIQGSYEQYF.